The sequence of this T cell receptor beta chain was determined in a study of T-cell memory formation after mild COVID-19. One entry per CDR3 protein results from TCRdb running MiXCR on the 5' RACE reads. The sample shows around 50,000 distinct CDR3 sequences, 25% to 35% of them seen only once. Germline CDR1 reads MNHEY; CDR2 reads SMNVEV (reference sequence). Trimming removed 6 bases from V and 6 bases from J, with 18 bases in between. The CDR3 sequence is 14 residues long. Of note for this clonotype: Its matching antigen is unknown.

Regarding the study as a whole: Among clones contracting day 15 to 85, CD4/CD8 was balanced, whereas later expanders leaned CD4+. Mainly CM and EM harbored the contracting CD4+ clones; mainly EMRA harbored the CD8+ ones. Cross-reactive memory seemingly joined, as some responding clones were found in pre-infection memory.

The gene calls are TRBV27 and TRBJ2-7; tentatively, D is TRBD2 (5 bases). The material sequenced was PBMCs or a T cell subset sorted from them (not recorded which). This TCR derives from a man younger than 30 who had mild COVID-19 (a few samples of this study predate the infection). Cell type and time point are not known. This CDR3 reads CASSPSGNYGEQYF. For the CDR3, the DNA is TGTGCCAGCAGCCCCTCGGGAAACTATGGCGAGCAGTACTTC.